This T cell receptor beta chain stems from a study of T-cell memory formation after mild COVID-19. Study outcomes and limitations: The authors left the SARS-CoV-2 specificity of second-wave clones peaking on day 37 unconfirmed.

TCRdb itself ran the 5' RACE reads through MiXCR, one entry per CDR3 protein. The data contain fewer than 550,000 distinct CDR3 sequences, over 15% of them singletons. Germline assignment: CDR1 SGHRS and CDR2 YFSETQ. CDR3 size: 14 residues. Trimming pared 0 bases from V and 3 bases from J, leaving 10 bases between. Of note for this clonotype: The antigen is not known.

Specimen: PBMCs or a T cell subset sorted from them (not recorded which). The receptor was isolated from an adult woman who had mild COVID-19 (a few samples of this study predate the infection). Cell type and time point are not known. V usage is TRBV5-1 and J usage is TRBJ2-7; D is uncertain. CDR3 sequence: CASSLESTVYEQYF. The CDR3 nucleotides read TGCGCCAGCAGCTTGGAAAGCACAGTCTACGAGCAGTACTTC.